The 27 T cell receptor beta chains below all came from one sample that was sequenced in a study of T cell changes during pregnancy in multiple sclerosis. The method was immunoSEQ multiplex PCR; TCRdb's version includes in-frame clones alone and lacks a portion of them. The data hold around 58,000 clones, with about 90% observed a single time. The sample consisted of CD4+ T cells from peripheral blood mononuclear cells, taken after pregnancy. Source of these receptors: a female donor in good health, enrolled as a control in a pregnancy study.

The chain has TRBV4-3 and TRBJ1-3, with D perhaps TRBD1 (5 bases). The germline CDR1 and CDR2 sequences are LGHNA and YSLEER. The germline V and J ends were trimmed by 6 bases and 3 bases, with 12 bases remaining between them. There are 14 residues in the CDR3. As DNA, the CDR3 is TGCGCCAGCAGTTATCAGGGAAATGGAAACACCATATATTTT. Amino acids: CASSYQGNGNTIYF.

This clone was detected once. The V call is TRBV15, the J call TRBJ2-1; 10 nucleotides match TRBD2. V lost 2 bases to trimming and J lost 3 bases; unmatched junction nucleotides: 7. From germline, CDR1 is LNHNV and CDR2 YYDKDF (reference sequence). The CDR3 is 17 residues long. The CDR3 here is CATSRIPSGGSYNEQFF. The CDR3 DNA follows: TGTGCCACCAGCAGAATTCCTAGCGGGGGAAGCTACAATGAGCAGTTCTTC.

The V gene is TRBV5-1, the J gene TRBJ2-3; 8 bases line up with TRBD2. The junction had 8 bases not matched to a gene; V was cut back by 3 bases and J by 8 bases. The CDR3 consists of 14 residues. Germline V gene lookup returns CDR1 SGHRS and CDR2 YFSETQ. The CDR3 DNA is TGCGCCAGCAGCTCTTTTGACGGGGGGGTTACGCAGTATTTT. Its translation is CASSSFDGGVTQYF. Looking up the rest from reference TRBV5-1 and TRBJ2-3 gives the full variable domain: KAGVTQTPRYLIKTRGQQVTLSCSPISGHRSVSWYQQTPGQGLQFLFEYFSETQRNKGNFPGRFSGRQFSNSRSEMNVSTLELGDSALYLCASSSFDGGVTQYFGPGTRLTVL.

The CDR3 DNA sequence: TGTGCCAGCAGCTCCCCCGGACAGGGACTAGGCTACACCTTC. As protein: CASSSPGQGLGYTF. The chain carries TRBV5-6 and TRBJ1-2; TRBD1 matches at 8 bases. Germline V gene data show CDR1 as SGHDT and CDR2 as YYEEEE. With V trimmed by 3 bases and J by 8 bases, 9 bases remained unmatched. The CDR3 is 14 amino acids. Complete variable domain (other parts from reference TRBV5-6 and TRBJ1-2): DAGVTQSPTHLIKTRGQQVTLRCSPKSGHDTVSWYQQALGQGPQFIFQYYEEEERQRGNFPDRFSGHQFPNYSSELNVNALLLGDSALYLCASSSPGQGLGYTFGSGTRLTVV.

CDR3 sequence: CASRGWDVSAEAFF. As DNA, the CDR3 is TGCGCCAGCCGGGGGTGGGACGTGTCCGCTGAAGCTTTCTTT. The chain combines TRBV10-2 with TRBJ1-1, with D perhaps matching TRBD1 (5 bases). The CDR3 is 14 amino acids. Trimming cost V 8 bases and J 6 bases, with 19 bases left between them. CDR1 is WSHSY, CDR2 SAAADI, per germline.

This sequence joins TRBV5-5 and TRBJ1-2; 7 bases line up with TRBD1. Trimming took 5 bases from V and 1 from J; bases not matched to a gene: 5. The length of the CDR3 is 14 residues. Germline V lookup: CDR1 SGHKS, CDR2 YYEKEE (reference sequence). CDR3 sequence reads: CASSLGQDNYGYTF. CDR3 DNA: TGTGCCAGCAGTCTAGGACAGGATAACTATGGCTACACCTTC.

The chain links TRBV4-3 to TRBJ2-1, with 7 bases matching TRBD1. Per the germline V gene, CDR1 is LGHNA and CDR2 is YSLEER. The CDR3 length is 15 residues. V gave up 0 bases and J gave up 2 bases; unmatched junction bases: 1. DNA of the CDR3: TGCGCCAGCAGCCAAGAGGGACAGCCCTACAATGAGCAGTTCTTC. As protein: CASSQEGQPYNEQFF.

The chain has TRBV5-1 and TRBJ2-2; TRBD2 agrees at 9 bases. The CDR3 spans 17 residues. Germline V gene data show CDR1 as SGHRS and CDR2 as YFSETQ. J lost 5 bases, V lost 7 bases, and 15 bases had no gene match. The CDR3 DNA reads as TGCGCCAGCTCGAGCCTAGCGGGGACACAGGGTACCGGGGAGCTGTTTTTT. This translates into CASSSLAGTQGTGELFF.

This clone showed up just once. The genes are TRBV15 and TRBJ1-4, with D hard to call. Germline assignment: CDR1 LNHNV and CDR2 YYDKDF (reference sequence). V lost 0 bases, J lost 5 bases, and 10 bases lay in between. The CDR3 extends over 15 amino acids. Here the CDR3 reads CATSRDRIGNEKLFF. The DNA for the CDR3 is TGTGCCACCAGCAGAGATCGAATCGGGAATGAAAAACTGTTTTTT.

The chain has TRBV7-2 and TRBJ1-2; TRBD1 aligns across 7 bases. V lost 5 bases and J lost 1; bases outside the gene matches: 10. The CDR3 sequence is 16 residues long. CDR1 is SGHTA, CDR2 FQGNSA, per germline. CDR3 in DNA: TGTGCCAGCAGCCTAACCGGGACAGATATTAACTATGGCTACACCTTC. Its protein is CASSLTGTDINYGYTF.

V usage is TRBV2 and J usage is TRBJ2-1; the match to TRBD2 covers 8 bases. Germline-derived CDR1 and CDR2 are SNHLY and FYNNEI. The V gene end was trimmed by 6 bases and the J gene end by 6 bases; junction bases not matched to a gene: 10. This CDR3 is built from 15 residues. CDR3 nucleotide sequence: TGTGCCAGCAGGGCCTTAGCGGGGAGGTCCAATGAGCAGTTCTTC. It translates to CASRALAGRSNEQFF. Together with reference TRBV2 and TRBJ2-1, the CDR3 gives the full variable domain: EPEVTQTPSHQVTQMGQEVILRCVPISNHLYFYWYRQILGQKVEFLVSFYNNEISEKSEIFDDQFSVERPDGSNFTLKIRSTKLEDSAMYFCASRALAGRSNEQFFGPGTRLTVL.

CDR3 residues: CASSPGGRGHTEAFF. The CDR3 nucleotides are TGTGCCAGTAGTCCCGGAGGCAGGGGGCATACTGAAGCTTTCTTT. V and J are TRBV19 and TRBJ1-1; TRBD1 matches 8 bases. The CDR3 consists of 15 residues. J gave up 5 bases and V 5 bases, and 10 bases lay outside the gene matches. Germline values: CDR1 LNHDA, CDR2 SQIVND (reference sequence).

The chain links TRBV6-5 to TRBJ2-7; 8 positions match TRBD1. The CDR3 covers 14 residues. Germline V gene sequence: CDR1 MNHEY, CDR2 SVGAGI. Trimming cost V 6 bases and J 7 bases; bases outside gene matches: 11. CDR3 nucleotide sequence: TGTGCCAGCAGCGCTACAGGGGGAGTGGGGGAGCAGTACTTC. It yields the protein CASSATGGVGEQYF.

The V call is TRBV9, the J call TRBJ1-6; 8 bases are shared with TRBD1. The CDR3 spans 15 residues. V lost 4 bases and J lost 7; bases outside the gene matches: 7. Germline CDR1 is SGDLS and CDR2 is YYNGEE. DNA of the CDR3: TGTGCCAGCAGCACCGGACAGGGCCCAAATTCACCCCTCCACTTT. Translation gives CASSTGQGPNSPLHF.

The chain has TRBV12-5 and TRBJ2-2, with 8 bases fitting TRBD1. Per the germline V gene, CDR1 is LGHNT and CDR2 is FRNRAP. The CDR3 totals 15 residues. V trimming: 6 bases; J trimming: 1 base; junction bases outside the gene matches: 4. This CDR3 is CASGLGQGNTGELFF. For the CDR3, the DNA is TGTGCTAGTGGCCTAGGACAGGGGAACACCGGGGAGCTGTTTTTT.

The chain uses TRBV7-9 and TRBJ2-7; 8 nucleotides align to TRBD2. Germline V gene sequence: CDR1 SEHNR, CDR2 FQNEAQ (reference sequence). V trimming: 5 bases; J trimming: 1 base; junction bases outside the gene matches: 7. CDR3 length equals 15 residues. CDR3 nucleotides: TGTGCCAGCAGCCCCGGGGGGGGCAGATCCTACGAGCAGTACTTC. This codes for CASSPGGGRSYEQYF.

This chain connects TRBV7-6 to TRBJ2-7; D is unclear. This CDR3 spans 12 amino acids. Per germline, CDR1 SGHVS and CDR2 FNYEAQ. Trimming stripped 8 bases from V and 5 bases from J, with 13 bases between. The CDR3 sequence is CASSSGNHEQYF. CDR3 bases: TGTGCCAGCTCATCAGGTAACCACGAGCAGTACTTC.

The chain links TRBV30 to TRBJ1-2; D is uncertain. Germline CDR1 is GTSNPN and CDR2 is SVGIG (reference sequence). V was cut by 3 bases and J by 4 bases, with 9 bases left in between. The CDR3 is 12 residues long. CDR3 nucleotides: TGTGCCTGGAGGGGCGAGTTCTATGGCTACACCTTC. Protein: CAWRGEFYGYTF.

V gene TRBV4-1 combines with J gene TRBJ2-3; D is possibly TRBD2 (5 bases). Trimming cost V 4 bases and J 4 bases, with 18 bases left between them. This CDR3 has 16 amino acids. The germline gives CDR1 MGHRA, CDR2 YSYEKL. CDR3 nucleotide sequence: TGCGCCAGCAGCCGAGGGCCCCAAGGGAGCGCAGATACGCAGTATTTT. Translated: CASSRGPQGSADTQYF.

The table lists this clone with a few counts. The rearrangement links TRBV7-2 to TRBJ2-5, with 11 bases matching TRBD2. Germline loops: CDR1 SGHTA, CDR2 FQGNSA. The V and J ends lost 3 bases and 2 bases, in that order; junction bases with no gene match: 5. CDR3 length equals 16 residues. The CDR3 sequence is CASSFGTSGIQETQYF. CDR3 DNA sequence: TGTGCCAGCAGCTTTGGGACTAGCGGAATACAAGAGACCCAGTACTTC.

This rearrangement joins TRBV27 to TRBJ2-7; the match to TRBD1 covers 7 bases. CDR3 length equals 14 residues. Per germline, CDR1 MNHEY and CDR2 SMNVEV (reference sequence). Trimming cost V 0 bases and J 3 bases; bases outside gene matches: 2. For the CDR3, the DNA is TGTGCCAGCAGTTTATCTCCAGGGGGCTACGAGCAGTACTTC. Its translation: CASSLSPGGYEQYF.

The rearrangement uses TRBV5-1 and TRBJ2-7; perhaps TRBD2 as D (7 bases). Germline V lookup: CDR1 SGHRS, CDR2 YFSETQ. V was shortened by 4 bases and J by 6 bases, with 20 bases between the two germline ends. This CDR3 has 15 amino acids. CDR3 DNA sequence: TGCGCCAGCAGCCTCCAACAGGGATCGGGGGGCGAGCAGTACTTC. Translating gives CASSLQQGSGGEQYF.

This chain links TRBV4-1 with TRBJ2-7; tentative D call: TRBD2 (6 bases). V lost 1 base and J 3 bases, leaving 10 bases between the germline ends. Germline V gene data show CDR1 as MGHRA and CDR2 as YSYEKL. The CDR3 runs to 14 residues. CDR3 bases: TGCGCCAGCAGCCAAGCCCCGACTAGCTACGAGCAGTACTTC. Translation gives CASSQAPTSYEQYF.

This sequence joins TRBV30 and TRBJ1-1; 9 bases agree with TRBD1. V trimming: 3 bases; J trimming: 5 bases; junction bases outside the gene matches: 1. CDR1 and CDR2 from the germline V gene are GTSNPN and SVGIG (reference sequence). This CDR3 region has 12 residues. The DNA for the CDR3 is TGTGCCTGGAGCGACAGGGGGACTGAAGCTTTCTTT. Translated: CAWSDRGTEAFF.

This clone was observed a single time. The J gene is TRBJ1-1, the V gene TRBV11-1; TRBD1 aligns across 7 bases. The V gene end was trimmed by 2 bases and the J gene end by 1 base; junction bases not matched to a gene: 1. Germline CDR1 and CDR2: SGHAT and FQDESV (reference sequence). The CDR3 is 14 residues long. CDR3: CASSLRTGNTEAFF. In DNA, the CDR3 is TGTGCCAGCAGCTTAAGGACAGGGAACACTGAAGCTTTCTTT.

The V and J genes are TRBV11-3 and TRBJ1-1, with D perhaps matching TRBD1 (5 bases). V was clipped by 5 bases and J by 4 bases, with 17 bases between them. The CDR3 contains 15 residues. Germline CDR1 reads SGHNT; CDR2 reads YENEEA. The CDR3: CASSVHGGGSTEAFF. In DNA form, the CDR3 reads TGTGCCAGCAGCGTCCACGGGGGAGGGAGCACTGAAGCTTTCTTT.

The chain is built from TRBV15 and TRBJ1-1; D is possibly TRBD1 (6 bases). The germline V gene has CDR1 LNHNV and CDR2 YYDKDF (reference sequence). V was cut by 3 bases and J by 1 base, with 6 bases left in between. This CDR3 has 13 residues. CDR3 nucleotide sequence: TGTGCCACCAGCAGGACAGGGAACACTGAAGCTTTCTTT. Translated: CATSRTGNTEAFF.